Below are 2 T cell receptor beta chains sequenced from a single sample in a study of blood T cell repertoires in COVID-19. Using immunoSEQ multiplex PCR, the repertoire was profiled, and TCRdb retains in-frame clones only, with some absent. The profile covers fewer than 250,000 clones, with 88% appearing a single time and less than 2% taken by the ten largest. Sequences were obtained from peripheral blood. Receptors were obtained from a man aged 65 to 79 with acute or convalescent COVID-19.

In DNA form, the CDR3 reads TGTGCCAGTAGTGCACAGGGGATGGGCCAGCCCCAGCATTTT. Encoded protein: CASSAQGMGQPQHF. This sequence joins TRBV19 and TRBJ1-5, with 7 bases matching TRBD1. From germline, CDR1 is LNHDA and CDR2 SQIVND (reference sequence). CDR3 length: 14 amino acids. V was pared by 5 bases and J by 7 bases, with 8 bases of the junction left unmatched.

The chain recombines TRBV6-6 with TRBJ2-7, with a weak D call TRBD2 (5 bases). The germline gives CDR1 MNHNY, CDR2 SVGAGI (reference sequence). The CDR3 extends over 14 amino acids. The V end was cut by 5 bases, the J end by 3 bases, with 14 bases between. In nucleotides, the CDR3 is TGTGCCAGCAGTACTTACCGGACTGGCTACGAGCAGTACTTC. Amino acids: CASSTYRTGYEQYF.